Reported below is one T cell receptor (beta chain). What it binds is unknown. TCRdb fed the 5' RACE reads into MiXCR, producing one record per CDR3 protein. The sample has more than 80,000 distinct CDR3 sequences, 13% to 15% seen once. The CDR3 consists of 15 residues. V shed 3 bases and J shed 0 bases, with 12 bases lying between them. CDR1 and CDR2 from the germline V gene are SGDLS and YYNGEE. The sample is drawn from a study of early T cells in non-severe SARS-CoV-2 infection. Study-level points and caveats: VDJdb matching, biased toward anti-spike CD8 responses, missed private and CD4 specificities.

The sequence came from an adult who was a healthcare worker with PCR-confirmed SARS-CoV-2 infection or an uninfected control (not recorded which). Sequences were obtained from whole blood. The chain has TRBV9 and TRBJ1-2, with D maybe TRBD1 (5 bases). The DNA for the CDR3 is TGTGCCAGCAGCGAGAACAGGCAAGCTAACTATGGCTACACCTTC. Translation: CASSENRQANYGYTF.